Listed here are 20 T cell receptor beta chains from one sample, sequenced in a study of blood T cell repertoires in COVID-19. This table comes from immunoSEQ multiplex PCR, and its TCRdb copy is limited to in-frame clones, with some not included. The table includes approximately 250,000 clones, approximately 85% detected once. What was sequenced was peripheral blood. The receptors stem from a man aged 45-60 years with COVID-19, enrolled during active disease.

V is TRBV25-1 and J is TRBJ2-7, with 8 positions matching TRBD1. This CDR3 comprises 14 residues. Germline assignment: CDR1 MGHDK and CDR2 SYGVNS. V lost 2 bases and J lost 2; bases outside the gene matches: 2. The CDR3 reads CASSEGTGPYEQYF. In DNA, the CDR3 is TGTGCCAGCAGTGAAGGGACAGGACCCTACGAGCAGTACTTC.

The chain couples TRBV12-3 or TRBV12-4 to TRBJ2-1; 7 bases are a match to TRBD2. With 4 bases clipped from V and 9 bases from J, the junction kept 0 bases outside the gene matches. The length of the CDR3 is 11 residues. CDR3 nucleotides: TGTGCCAGCAGTTGGGGGGGTGAGCAGTTCTTC. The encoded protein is CASSWGGEQFF.

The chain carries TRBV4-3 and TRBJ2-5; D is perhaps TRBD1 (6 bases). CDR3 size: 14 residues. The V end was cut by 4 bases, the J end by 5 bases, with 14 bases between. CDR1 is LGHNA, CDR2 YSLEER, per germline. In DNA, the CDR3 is TGCGCCAGCAGCCCACGACAGGCGGGCGAGACCCAGTACTTC. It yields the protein CASSPRQAGETQYF.

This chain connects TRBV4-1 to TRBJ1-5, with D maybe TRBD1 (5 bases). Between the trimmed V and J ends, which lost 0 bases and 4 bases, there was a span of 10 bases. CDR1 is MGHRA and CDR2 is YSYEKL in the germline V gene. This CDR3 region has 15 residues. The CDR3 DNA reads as TGCGCCAGCAGCCAAGAGTACGGGGGAAATCAGCCCCAGCATTTT. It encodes CASSQEYGGNQPQHF.

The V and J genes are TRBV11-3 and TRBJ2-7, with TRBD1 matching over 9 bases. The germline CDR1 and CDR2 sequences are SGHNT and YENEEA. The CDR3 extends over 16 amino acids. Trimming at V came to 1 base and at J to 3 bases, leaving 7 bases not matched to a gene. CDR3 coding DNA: TGTGCCAGCAGCTTAGCGGGACAGGGCCGGATCTACGAGCAGTACTTC. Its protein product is CASSLAGQGRIYEQYF.

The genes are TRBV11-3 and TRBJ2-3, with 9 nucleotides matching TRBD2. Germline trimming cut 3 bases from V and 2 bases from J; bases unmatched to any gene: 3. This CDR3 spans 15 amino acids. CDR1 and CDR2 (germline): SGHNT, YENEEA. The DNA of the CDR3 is TGTGCCAGCAGCTTTAGCGGGGGCCCCACAGATACGCAGTATTTT. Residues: CASSFSGGPTDTQYF. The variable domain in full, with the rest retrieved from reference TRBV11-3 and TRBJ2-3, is EAGVVQSPRYKIIEKKQPVAFWCNPISGHNTLYWYLQNLGQGPELLIRYENEEAVDDSQLPKDRFSAERLKGVDSTLKIQPAELGDSAVYLCASSFSGGPTDTQYFGPGTRLTVL.

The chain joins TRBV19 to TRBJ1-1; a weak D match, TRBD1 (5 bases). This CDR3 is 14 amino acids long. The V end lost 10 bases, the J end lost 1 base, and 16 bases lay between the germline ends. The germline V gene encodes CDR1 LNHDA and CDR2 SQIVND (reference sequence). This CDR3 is CATLPGRENTEAFF. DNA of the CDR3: TGTGCCACCTTGCCGGGGCGGGAGAACACTGAAGCTTTCTTT.

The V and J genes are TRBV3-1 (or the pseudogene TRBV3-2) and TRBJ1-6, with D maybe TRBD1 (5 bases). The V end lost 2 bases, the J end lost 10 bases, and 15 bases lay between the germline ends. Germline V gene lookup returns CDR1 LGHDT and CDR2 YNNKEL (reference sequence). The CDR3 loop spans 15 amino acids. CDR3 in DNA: TGTGCCAGCAGCCAACAGGGCGCGGCAGGGTCACCCCTCCACTTT. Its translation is CASSQQGAAGSPLHF.

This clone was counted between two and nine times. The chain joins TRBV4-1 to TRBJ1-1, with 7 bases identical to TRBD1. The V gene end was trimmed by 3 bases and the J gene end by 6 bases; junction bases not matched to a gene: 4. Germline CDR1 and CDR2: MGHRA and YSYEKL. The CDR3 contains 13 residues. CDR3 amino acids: CASSQTGSAEAFF. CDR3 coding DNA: TGCGCCAGCAGCCAGACAGGGTCAGCTGAAGCTTTCTTT.

In DNA, the CDR3 is TGTGCCAGCAGGGGACAGGGGGCTGGAAACACCATATATTTT. Protein: CASRGQGAGNTIYF. V usage is TRBV6-5 and J usage is TRBJ1-3, with TRBD1 matching over 11 bases. The CDR3 has 14 residues. The ends lost 6 bases at V and 2 bases at J; junction bases unmatched: 0. The germline gives CDR1 MNHEY, CDR2 SVGAGI.

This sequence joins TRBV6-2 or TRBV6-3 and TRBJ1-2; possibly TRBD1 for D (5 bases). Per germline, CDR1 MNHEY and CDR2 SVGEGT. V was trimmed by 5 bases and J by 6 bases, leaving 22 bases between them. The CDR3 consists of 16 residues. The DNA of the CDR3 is TGTGCCAGCAGTCCCTGGAAATCGGGGGGTCTCAATGGCTACACCTTC. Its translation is CASSPWKSGGLNGYTF.

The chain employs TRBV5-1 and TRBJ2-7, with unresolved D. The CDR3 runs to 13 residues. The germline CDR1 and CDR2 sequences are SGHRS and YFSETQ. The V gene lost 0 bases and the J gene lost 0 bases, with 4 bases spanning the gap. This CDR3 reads CASSLVGSYEQYF. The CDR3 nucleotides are TGCGCCAGCAGCTTGGTCGGCTCCTACGAGCAGTACTTC.

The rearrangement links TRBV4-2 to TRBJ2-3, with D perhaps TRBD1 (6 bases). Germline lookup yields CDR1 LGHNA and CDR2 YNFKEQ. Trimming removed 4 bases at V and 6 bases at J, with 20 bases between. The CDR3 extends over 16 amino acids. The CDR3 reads CASSRGSLGAGDTQYF. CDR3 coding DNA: TGTGCCAGCAGCCGGGGGTCTTTGGGGGCCGGGGATACGCAGTATTTT.

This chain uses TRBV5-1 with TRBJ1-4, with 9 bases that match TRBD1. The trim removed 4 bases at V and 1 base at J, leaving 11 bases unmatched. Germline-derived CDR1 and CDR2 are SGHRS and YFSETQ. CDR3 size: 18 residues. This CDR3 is CASSKTTGGLGTNEKLFF. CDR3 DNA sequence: TGCGCCAGCAGCAAGACGACAGGGGGGTTAGGAACTAATGAAAAACTGTTTTTT. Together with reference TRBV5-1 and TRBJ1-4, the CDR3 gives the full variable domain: KAGVTQTPRYLIKTRGQQVTLSCSPISGHRSVSWYQQTPGQGLQFLFEYFSETQRNKGNFPGRFSGRQFSNSRSEMNVSTLELGDSALYLCASSKTTGGLGTNEKLFFGSGTQLSVL.

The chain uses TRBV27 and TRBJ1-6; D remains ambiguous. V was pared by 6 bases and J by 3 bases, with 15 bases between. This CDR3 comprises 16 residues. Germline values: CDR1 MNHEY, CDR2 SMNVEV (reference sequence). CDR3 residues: CASRATVGDYNSPLHF. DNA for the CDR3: TGTGCCAGCAGAGCTACGGTGGGAGACTATAATTCACCCCTCCACTTT.

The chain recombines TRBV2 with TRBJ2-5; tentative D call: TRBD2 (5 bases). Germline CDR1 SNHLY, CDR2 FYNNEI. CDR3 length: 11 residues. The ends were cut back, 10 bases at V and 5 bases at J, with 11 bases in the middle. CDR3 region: CATSGWETQYF. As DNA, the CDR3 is TGTGCCACATCGGGGTGGGAGACCCAGTACTTC.

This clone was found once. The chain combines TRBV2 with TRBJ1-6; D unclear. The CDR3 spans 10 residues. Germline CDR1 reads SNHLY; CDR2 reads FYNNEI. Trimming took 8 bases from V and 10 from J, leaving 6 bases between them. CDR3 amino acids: CASGLSPLHF. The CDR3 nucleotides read TGTGCCAGCGGGCTATCACCCCTCCACTTT.

CDR3: CASSPDGTAGNTIYF. The DNA of the CDR3 is TGTGCCAGCTCACCCGATGGGACAGCTGGAAACACCATATATTTT. The chain uses TRBV18 and TRBJ1-3, with 7 bases aligning to TRBD1. This CDR3 comprises 15 residues. Germline assignment: CDR1 KGHSH and CDR2 LQKENI. J lost 2 bases, V lost 3 bases, and 4 bases had no gene match.

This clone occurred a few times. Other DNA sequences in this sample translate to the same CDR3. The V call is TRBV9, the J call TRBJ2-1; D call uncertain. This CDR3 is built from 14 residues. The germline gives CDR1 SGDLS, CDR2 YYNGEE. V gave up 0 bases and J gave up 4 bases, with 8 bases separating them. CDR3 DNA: TGTGCCAGCAGCGTAGGAGGAAGTTACAATGAGCAGTTCTTC. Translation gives CASSVGGSYNEQFF.

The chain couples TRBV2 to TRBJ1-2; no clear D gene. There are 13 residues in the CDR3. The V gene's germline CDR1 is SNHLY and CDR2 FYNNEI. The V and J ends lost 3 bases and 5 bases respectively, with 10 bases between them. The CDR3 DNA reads TGTGCCAGCAGTGATATGGCACATTATGGCTACACCTTC. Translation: CASSDMAHYGYTF.